The clone carrying this T cell receptor (beta chain) was detected ten times or more. What it binds is unknown. The method for making cDNA was 5'RACE, and it used 10-nucleotide random UMIs. Every sequencing run produced over 170 million TCR-beta sequences, and the sequences from any one run covered 15-18 subjects. TCRdb used MiXCR to reprocess the 5' RACE reads, holding one entry per CDR3 protein. This table has about 65,000 distinct CDR3 sequences, 3.5% to 4.5% appearing once. The sample is drawn from a study of neurological immune-mediated disorders. General study results and limits: One related-CDR3 cluster, found by phylogenetic grouping, held repertoires of 18 of 34 multiple sclerosis patients and is a possible signature.

Germline lookup yields CDR1 SGHRS and CDR2 YFSETQ. The CDR3 contains 13 residues. Trimming cost V 2 bases and J 7 bases; bases outside gene matches: 5. The chain links TRBV5-1 to TRBJ2-5; 7 bases map to TRBD2. The source is a middle-aged man with multiple sclerosis. Sequencing was performed on PBMCs. CDR3 nucleotide sequence: TGCGCCAGCAGCTTAGCGGGGAGGTCGACCCAGTACTTC. Protein product: CASSLAGRSTQYF.